The 3 T cell receptor beta chains below were found in one sample sequenced in a study of identical twins. TCRdb passed the 5' RACE reads through MiXCR, listing each CDR3 protein once. The data show some 600,000 distinct CDR3 sequences, with roughly 7.2% seen just once and around 1.6% held by the top ten. This sample also appeared in a second study, on yellow fever vaccine responses in identical twins.

Sequencing was carried out using PBMCs. The receptors were sampled from a woman aged 18 to 35 in good health.

This clonotype turned up a few times. The chain has TRBV28 and TRBJ2-7; possibly TRBD1 or TRBD2 for D (5 bases each). Trimming shortened V by 6 bases and J by 2 bases, and 14 bases separated the two germline ends. The CDR3 contains 14 residues. Per the germline V gene, CDR1 is MDHEN and CDR2 is SYDVKM. CDR3 sequence (DNA): TGTGCCAGCAGGCCGCCGGGGCCCGCCTACGAGCAGTACTTC. Protein product: CASRPPGPAYEQYF.

The chain links TRBV19 to TRBJ2-3; 9 nucleotides line up with TRBD2. The CDR3 runs 16 residues. J gave up 5 bases and V 8 bases, and 14 bases lay outside the gene matches. Germline CDR1 reads LNHDA; CDR2 reads SQIVND (reference sequence). The CDR3 nucleotides read TGTGCCAGTGCACAACGAGGTAGCGGGAGTTTAGATACGCAGTATTTT. As protein: CASAQRGSGSLDTQYF. Together with reference TRBV19 and TRBJ2-3, the CDR3 gives the full variable domain: DGGITQSPKYLFRKEGQNVTLSCEQNLNHDAMYWYRQDPGQGLRLIYYSQIVNDFQKGDIAEGYSVSREKKESFPLTVTSAQKNPTAFYLCASAQRGSGSLDTQYFGPGTRLTVL.

This rearrangement joins TRBV19 to TRBJ2-1; D unresolved. The ends were cut back, 4 bases at V and 6 bases at J, with 16 bases in the middle. Germline V gene lookup returns CDR1 LNHDA and CDR2 SQIVND (reference sequence). The CDR3 loop spans 15 amino acids. The CDR3 DNA reads as TGTGCCAGTAGTACTCCCTTGGTCAAATTCAATGAGCAGTTCTTC. The encoded protein is CASSTPLVKFNEQFF.